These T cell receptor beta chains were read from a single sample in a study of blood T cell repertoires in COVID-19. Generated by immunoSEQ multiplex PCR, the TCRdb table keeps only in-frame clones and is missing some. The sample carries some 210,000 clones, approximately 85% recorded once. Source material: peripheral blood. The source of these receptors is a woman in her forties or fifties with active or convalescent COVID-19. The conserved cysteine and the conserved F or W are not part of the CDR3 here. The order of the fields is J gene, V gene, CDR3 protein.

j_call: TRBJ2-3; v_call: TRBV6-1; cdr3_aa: ASSETQGVGDTQY
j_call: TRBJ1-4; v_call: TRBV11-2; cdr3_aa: ASSWIPGQGAEKLF
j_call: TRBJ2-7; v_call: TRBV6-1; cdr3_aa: ASSVSTSGAAYEQY
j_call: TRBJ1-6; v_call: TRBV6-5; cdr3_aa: ASSFLDRDNSPLH
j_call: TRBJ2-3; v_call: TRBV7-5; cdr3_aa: ARGIRGTDTQY
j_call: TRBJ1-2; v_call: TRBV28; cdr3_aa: ASVGQGKNYGYT
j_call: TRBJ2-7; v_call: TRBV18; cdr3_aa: ASSPGTGPYEQY
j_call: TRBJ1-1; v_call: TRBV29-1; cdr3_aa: SVNREGNTEAF
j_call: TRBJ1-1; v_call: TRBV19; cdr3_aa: ASSSRGAQTGRFTEAF
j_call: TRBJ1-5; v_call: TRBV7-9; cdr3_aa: ASSPDPGGTGIVQPQH
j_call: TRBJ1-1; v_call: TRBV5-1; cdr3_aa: ASTVQGGTEAF
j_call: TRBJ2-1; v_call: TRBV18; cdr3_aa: ASSPLTGEQF
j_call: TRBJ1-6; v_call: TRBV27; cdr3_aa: ASSLRQGSPLH
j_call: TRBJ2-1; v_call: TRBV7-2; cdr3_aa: ASSTGVSSYNEQF
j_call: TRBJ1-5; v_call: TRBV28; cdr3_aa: ASSSRRGDGNQPQH
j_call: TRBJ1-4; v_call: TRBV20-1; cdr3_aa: SASWTLATNEKLF
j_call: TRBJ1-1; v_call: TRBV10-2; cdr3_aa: ASSQGAGNTEAF
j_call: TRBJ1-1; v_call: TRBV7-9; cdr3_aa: ASSLVGSHTEAF
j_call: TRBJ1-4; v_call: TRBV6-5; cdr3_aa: ATGTGGDNEKLF
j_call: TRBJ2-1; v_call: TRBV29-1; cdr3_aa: SVAFLARDYNEQF
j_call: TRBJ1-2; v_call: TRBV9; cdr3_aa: ASSVSGAGSAGYT
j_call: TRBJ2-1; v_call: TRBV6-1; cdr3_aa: ASSEPPFPDEQF
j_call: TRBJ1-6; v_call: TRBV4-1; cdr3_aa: ASSPIQRGYNSPLH
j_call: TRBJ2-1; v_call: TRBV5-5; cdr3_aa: ASSFNGVGVSEQF
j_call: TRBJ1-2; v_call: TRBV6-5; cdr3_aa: ASAPDRKYGYT
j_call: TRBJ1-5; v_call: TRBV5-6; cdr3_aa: ASSDTGIRQPQH
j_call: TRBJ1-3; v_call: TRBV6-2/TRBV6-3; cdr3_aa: ASSSYLRTGRSSGNTIY
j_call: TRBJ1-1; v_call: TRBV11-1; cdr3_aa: ASSYSTGMNTEAF
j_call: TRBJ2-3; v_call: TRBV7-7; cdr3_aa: ASSSTGGADTQY
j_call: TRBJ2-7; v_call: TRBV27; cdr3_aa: ASQATSWGYEQY
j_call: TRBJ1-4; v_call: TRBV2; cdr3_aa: ASSGTGTGGDEKLF